This note documents a single T cell receptor (beta chain) sequence. Its antigen is currently not known. Base qualities are not at hand, and no much larger clone is one base apart. This sample is part of a study of blood T cell repertoires in COVID-19 (TCRdb year 2020). General notes on the study: The collaborator samples originated in the United States, Italy and Spain and spanned the acute and convalescent phases of COVID-19. The prospective study material was composed of cDNA or gDNA derived from T cells, B-cell-depleted T cells, or PBMCs. Deeply sampled blood TCRbeta repertoires from subjects exposed to, actively infected with, or recovered from COVID-19 were included in the dataset. The repertoires were released in a freely available public database intended as a resource for research on the immune response to SARS-CoV-2. Samples were obtained from the ongoing ImmuneRACE study (first 160 participants) and from about 1,300 subjects provided by 6 global collaborators. A de-identified subject ID, COVID-19 status, age in years and sex were almost always included in the sample metadata. Where HLA class I and class II types were available, the types were taken from metadata supplied by the sample provider, not from assay-based typing. Broad study findings and their caveats: The quantity of clinical and demographic metadata differed by source and by participant and was supplied without curation.

The immunoSEQ Assay, a bias-controlled multiplex PCR, was used to amplify TCRbeta CDR3 regions from genomic DNA. The study's own analysis went as follows. Within the assay, amplification of reference gene primers was used to estimate how many nucleated cells each sample contained. Sequence reads were collapsed and filtered to measure the absolute abundance of every unique TCRbeta CDR3 rearrangement. For each sample, productive Simpson clonality was calculated by taking the square root of Simpson's diversity index across productive rearrangements. What TCRdb holds here is the immuneACCESS table cut down to in-frame rearrangements. Part of the clones is not present; checked against another copy, under half of the missing clones reflect an unresolved V gene, and the others are unexplained. V, J and clone size derive from that table, while D and trimming were established from the DNA sequence. The sample includes over 300,000 clones, with roughly 90% observed a single time. The ten largest clones capture more than 0.95% of the sample.

Whole blood was collected in K2EDTA tubes by collaborating institutions according to the institutions' own protocols. For TCRbeta analysis, collaborator samples were shipped as frozen whole blood, as isolated PBMCs, or as DNA extracted from either sample type. Source material: peripheral blood. This clonotype was sampled from a man aged 40-49 years with acute or convalescent COVID-19.

The DNA is TGCGCCAGCAGCTTGGTAACAGCCGACGGCTACACCTTC. Protein translation: CASSLVTADGYTF. The rearranged chain carries TRBV5-1 and TRBJ1-2; too little of a D gene remains to name it. The germline V gene encodes CDR1 SGHRS and CDR2 YFSETQ. Cut back by 0 bases and 8 bases, the V and J ends lie 11 bases apart. Including cysteine and phenylalanine, the CDR3 has 13 amino acids. Only the CDR3 DNA stays, 39 bases, in frame from base 1.